A single sample gave rise to the 29 T cell receptor beta chains below, sequenced in a study of post-analysis software for immune sequencing data. No antigen has been assigned to these receptors. Study-level findings and limits: Relative to controls, patients had five TRBV segments at higher frequency, with TRBV5-6, TRBV5-1 and TRBV20-1 among these.

Unique-molecular-identifier-tagged TCR beta cDNA libraries were used. TCRdb re-analysed the PCR reads in MiXCR, keeping a single row per CDR3 protein. The sample has hundreds of thousands of distinct CDR3 sequences, around 40% seen once. The material sequenced was blood. All receptors come from a girl aged 10 to 17 with multiple sclerosis.

V is TRBV11-2 and J is TRBJ2-3; no clear D. Trimming stripped 4 bases from V and 2 bases from J, with 13 bases between. Germline V gene lookup returns CDR1 SGHAT and CDR2 FQNNGV. CDR3 size: 15 residues. The CDR3 nucleotides are TGTGCCAGCAGCTCGTTCCATCGGCCCACAGATACGCAGTATTTT. It translates to CASSSFHRPTDTQYF.

This clonotype was observed a few times. The gene calls are TRBV11-2 and TRBJ2-3, with D possibly TRBD2 on 6 matching bases. With 1 base removed from V and 0 bases from J, the gap between germline ends came to 8 bases. The length of the CDR3 is 15 residues. CDR1 SGHAT and CDR2 FQNNGV come from the germline V gene. The CDR3 bases are TGTGCCAGCAGCTTAGTAGCGGCTAGCACAGATACGCAGTATTTT. This sequence encodes CASSLVAASTDTQYF.

This chain uses TRBV3-1 with TRBJ1-2; D possibly corresponds to TRBD1 (5 bases). The length of the CDR3 is 15 residues. V lost 4 bases to trimming and J lost 3 bases, with 15 bases between them. Germline V CDR1 and CDR2: LGHDT, YNNKEL (reference sequence). The CDR3 coding sequence is TGTGCCAGCAGCCGAATTCAGGGCGTTGACTATGGCTACACCTTC. Translation: CASSRIQGVDYGYTF.

This clonotype was counted between two and nine times. The CDR3 loop reads CASRWAEGDEQYF. The CDR3 coding sequence is TGTGCCAGCAGGTGGGCGGAGGGGGACGAGCAGTACTTC. The chain carries TRBV28 and TRBJ2-4; D is perhaps TRBD1 or TRBD2 (6 bases each). The end of the DNA aligns better with TRBJ2-7, so the J call may be wrong. The CDR3 is 13 amino acids. In germline, CDR1 is MDHEN, CDR2 SYDVKM.

The chain links TRBV2 to TRBJ1-5; TRBD1 matches 10 bases. Germline-derived CDR1 and CDR2 are SNHLY and FYNNEI. The CDR3 is made up of 14 amino acids. The ends lost 10 bases at V and 2 bases at J; junction bases unmatched: 5. The CDR3 DNA reads TGTGCCACCCGACAGGGGGCTGGCAATCAGCCCCAGCATTTT. It yields the protein CATRQGAGNQPQHF.

A few counts support this clonotype. CDR3 sequence reads: CSYGLNYGYTF. CDR3 nucleotides: TGCAGCTACGGACTTAACTATGGCTACACCTTC. The chain couples TRBV29-1 to TRBJ1-2; D unresolved. The V gene's germline CDR1 is SQVTM and CDR2 ANQGSEA. CDR3 length: 11 residues. Trimming took 8 bases from V and 1 from J, leaving 8 bases between them.

This chain connects TRBV5-6 to TRBJ1-2; 10 bases match TRBD1. The V and J ends lost 4 bases and 5 bases, in that order; junction bases with no gene match: 8. Germline V gene lookup returns CDR1 SGHDT and CDR2 YYEEEE. The CDR3 has 15 amino acids. The CDR3 DNA reads TGTGCCAGCAGCCTCCAGACAGGGGGCTATTATGGCTACACCTTC. This translates into CASSLQTGGYYGYTF.

This clonotype was observed a few times. The rearrangement links TRBV20-1 to TRBJ2-7; D is unresolved. There are 14 residues in the CDR3. Trimming removed 7 bases from V and 4 bases from J, with 20 bases in between. Per germline, CDR1 DFQATT and CDR2 SNEGSKA (reference sequence). In DNA form, the CDR3 reads TGCAGTGTTACGACTGCGCAAGCCTCGTACGAGCAGTACTTC. Its protein product is CSVTTAQASYEQYF.

A few counts support this clonotype. The chain uses TRBV6-6 and TRBJ2-5; D possibly corresponds to TRBD2 (6 bases). Germline V gives CDR1 MNHNY, CDR2 SVGAGI (reference sequence). The V end lost 2 bases, the J end lost 5 bases, and 9 bases lay between the germline ends. This CDR3 contains 13 residues. CDR3 sequence reads: CASSYRRGETQYF. The CDR3 DNA reads as TGTGCCAGCAGTTACCGCCGGGGGGAGACCCAGTACTTC.

Of note for this clonotype: A much larger clone lies a single base off, so this may be a read error. The chain uses TRBV4-1 and TRBJ2-1; D assignment may be TRBD1 or TRBD2 (6 bases each). Germline V gives CDR1 MGHRA, CDR2 YSYEKL. V was clipped by 2 bases and J by 8 bases, with 22 bases between them. The CDR3 contains 17 residues. CDR3 nucleotide sequence: TGCGCCAGCAGCCAATCCCCGAGGGGGGAAACCCACGATGAGCAGTTCTTC. This codes for CASSQSPRGETHDEQFF.

The CDR3 bases are TGTGCCAGCAGACAGGCGGGACAGGGGGCTTCAATCCCTAACTATGGCTACACCTTC. It yields the protein CASRQAGQGASIPNYGYTF. The V and J genes are TRBV27 and TRBJ1-2, with 12 positions matching TRBD1. In germline, CDR1 is MNHEY, CDR2 SMNVEV (reference sequence). This CDR3 is 19 amino acids long. J was trimmed by 0 bases and V by 6 bases; bases with no gene match: 14.

The chain carries TRBV10-3 and TRBJ1-2, with 9 bases fitting TRBD1. The V and J ends lost 4 bases and 12 bases, in that order; junction bases with no gene match: 15. The V gene's germline CDR1 is ENHRY and CDR2 SYGVKD. CDR3 length: 15 residues. The DNA for the CDR3 is TGTGCCATCAGTGTTGGAGGGGACAGGGAGGCTGGTGACACCTTC. The encoded protein is CAISVGGDREAGDTF.

Only a few counts were recorded for this clonotype. This chain joins TRBV24-1 and TRBJ2-5, with 9 bases fitting TRBD2. J gave up 4 bases and V 3 bases, and 5 bases lay outside the gene matches. CDR3 length equals 15 residues. From germline, CDR1 is KGHDR and CDR2 SFDVKD. In DNA form, the CDR3 reads TGTGCCACCAGTGATATAGCGGGAGATGCAGAGACCCAGTACTTC. It encodes CATSDIAGDAETQYF.

The table lists this clonotype with a few counts. The V call is TRBV5-4, the J call TRBJ2-1; TRBD1 matches at 9 bases. V lost 6 bases and J lost 2; bases outside the gene matches: 9. Per the germline V gene, CDR1 is SGHNT and CDR2 is YYREEE (reference sequence). The CDR3 consists of 16 residues. The DNA of the CDR3 is TGTGCCAGCAACCAGGGGGGGACAGGGCCCTACAATGAGCAGTTCTTC. Amino acid sequence: CASNQGGTGPYNEQFF.

The CDR3 sequence is CASSPDSYMETQYF. In nucleotides, the CDR3 is TGTGCCAGCAGCCCAGACAGCTATATGGAGACCCAGTACTTC. The rearrangement joins TRBV7-3 to TRBJ2-5, with D perhaps TRBD1 (5 bases). V lost 5 bases, J lost 5 bases, and 15 bases lay in between. Germline V gene data show CDR1 as SGHTA and CDR2 as FQGTGA. This CDR3 region has 14 residues.

The V call is TRBV6-6, the J call TRBJ1-6; D uncertain. The CDR3 extends over 14 amino acids. Between the trimmed V and J ends, which lost 5 bases and 5 bases, there was a span of 10 bases. CDR1 and CDR2 from the germline V gene are MNHNY and SVGAGI (reference sequence). The chain's CDR3 is CASSRRRDNSPLHF. In DNA form, the CDR3 reads TGTGCCAGCAGTCGGAGACGGGATAATTCACCCCTCCACTTT.

This clonotype was seen a single time. This chain connects TRBV4-3 to TRBJ2-4, with TRBD2 matching 13 bases. The J call may be mistaken, given a closer DNA end match to TRBJ2-7. Germline V gives CDR1 LGHNA, CDR2 YSLEER. The CDR3 length is 17 residues. The DNA for the CDR3 is TGCGCCAGCAGCCAATCATCAGGACTAGCGGGAGTTCCCGAGCAGTACTTC. The encoded protein is CASSQSSGLAGVPEQYF.

The gene calls are TRBV5-1 and TRBJ2-2, with D unresolved. CDR3 length: 14 amino acids. CDR1 is SGHRS and CDR2 is YFSETQ in the germline V gene. The germline V and J ends were trimmed by 0 bases and 6 bases, with 9 bases remaining between them. CDR3 nucleotides: TGCGCCAGCAGCTTGGAGGCCTGGGCCGGGGAGCTGTTTTTT. It codes for CASSLEAWAGELFF.

This chain links TRBV27 with TRBJ2-1; TRBD2 aligns across 8 bases. Trimming cost V 3 bases and J 9 bases; bases outside gene matches: 4. The length of the CDR3 is 13 residues. Germline V gene data show CDR1 as MNHEY and CDR2 as SMNVEV (reference sequence). CDR3 amino acids: CASSLGLGSEQFF. CDR3 nucleotide sequence: TGTGCCAGCAGTTTGGGACTAGGGAGTGAGCAGTTCTTC.

Written as DNA, the CDR3 is TGTGCCAGCAGCTTCCTTAGCGGGAGTCCCGACCGTAATGAGCAGTTCTTC. Translated, it gives CASSFLSGSPDRNEQFF. V is TRBV7-3 and J is TRBJ2-1; 9 bases match TRBD2. This CDR3 is built from 17 residues. Germline V gene sequence: CDR1 SGHTA, CDR2 FQGTGA. V lost 3 bases and J lost 7; bases outside the gene matches: 13.

In this sample, this clonotype turned up a few times. V usage is TRBV7-9 and J usage is TRBJ2-1; unclear D gene. Trimming left V 3 bases short and J 9 bases short, with 15 bases between. Germline-derived CDR1 and CDR2 are SEHNR and FQNEAQ (reference sequence). The CDR3 loop spans 14 amino acids. CDR3: CASSLDQLGVEQFF. The CDR3 bases are TGTGCCAGCAGCTTGGACCAGCTTGGGGTTGAGCAGTTCTTC.

The chain recombines TRBV3-1 with TRBJ2-1; D may correspond to TRBD1 or TRBD2 (6 bases each). Deletions cut 1 base from V and 5 bases from J, with 12 bases between. Germline CDR1 LGHDT, CDR2 YNNKEL (reference sequence). The CDR3 runs 15 residues. The CDR3 nucleotides are TGTGCCAGCAGCCAAGTAAGGGGGGTACACAATGAGCAGTTCTTC. This codes for CASSQVRGVHNEQFF.

This clonotype was recorded a few times. The rearrangement links TRBV28 to TRBJ2-7; 9 bases are shared with TRBD1. Germline V gives CDR1 MDHEN, CDR2 SYDVKM. This CDR3 comprises 14 residues. V lost 7 bases and J lost 6; bases outside the gene matches: 10. For the CDR3, the DNA is TGTGCCAGCACTCCCCTCGGGACAGGGACCGAGCAGTACTTC. Amino acids: CASTPLGTGTEQYF.

The V gene is TRBV29-1, the J gene TRBJ2-6; tentatively, D is TRBD1 (6 bases). Trimming took 7 bases from V and 0 from J, leaving 7 bases between them. The CDR3 runs 13 residues. CDR1 and CDR2 from the germline V gene are SQVTM and ANQGSEA. CDR3 nucleotide sequence: TGCAGCGGGACAGTCTCTGGGGCCAACGTCCTGACTTTC. Protein sequence: CSGTVSGANVLTF. The variable domain in full, with the rest retrieved from reference TRBV29-1 and TRBJ2-6, is SAVISQKPSRDICQRGTSLTIQCQVDSQVTMMFWYRQQPGQSLTLIATANQGSEATYESGFVIDKFPISRPNLTFSTLTVSNMSPEDSSIYLCSGTVSGANVLTFGAGSRLTVL.

This clonotype was detected only a few times. The V call is TRBV27, the J call TRBJ1-2, with 9 nucleotides matching TRBD1. V shed 5 bases, J shed 8 bases, and the junction held 9 bases outside the gene matches. Germline assignment: CDR1 MNHEY and CDR2 SMNVEV (reference sequence). The CDR3 totals 14 residues. This CDR3 reads CASSPRQGVGGYTF. The DNA for the CDR3 is TGTGCCAGCAGTCCCCGACAGGGGGTGGGCGGCTACACCTTC.

The chain carries TRBV28 and TRBJ1-5; D gene uncertain. CDR1 MDHEN and CDR2 SYDVKM come from the germline V gene. CDR3 length equals 13 residues. The V and J ends lost 3 bases and 4 bases respectively, with 7 bases between them. The CDR3 region has the DNA TGTGCCAGCAGTTTCAATACAAATCAGCCCCAGCATTTT. Protein: CASSFNTNQPQHF.

J is TRBJ2-1 and V is TRBV6-2 or TRBV6-3; D not resolved. The DNA matches TRBJ2-7 better at its end, which makes the J call doubtful. The CDR3 runs 18 residues. From germline, CDR1 is MNHEY and CDR2 SVGEGT. CDR3 loop: CASRSALGDLSSYNEQYF. DNA of the CDR3: TGTGCCAGCCGAAGTGCCTTGGGCGACCTTAGCTCCTACAATGAGCAGTACTTC.

Only a few counts were recorded for this clonotype. V gene TRBV10-2 combines with J gene TRBJ2-5, with 8 bases identical to TRBD2. Unmatched junction bases numbered 8, after V lost 7 bases and J lost 4 bases. This CDR3 spans 14 amino acids. The germline V gene encodes CDR1 WSHSY and CDR2 SAAADI. The DNA for the CDR3 is TGCGCCAGCAAAGCGGGAGTTGATCGAGAGACCCAGTACTTC. Protein sequence: CASKAGVDRETQYF.

This clonotype has only a few counts. The rearrangement uses TRBV7-6 and TRBJ1-2; tentatively, D is TRBD1 (6 bases). Trimming shortened V by 5 bases and J by 7 bases, and 11 bases separated the two germline ends. From germline, CDR1 is SGHVS and CDR2 FNYEAQ. The CDR3 is 12 amino acids. Here the CDR3 reads CASSEQGRGYTF. CDR3 nucleotides: TGTGCCAGCAGCGAACAGGGACGTGGCTACACCTTC.